The clone carrying this T cell receptor (beta chain) was seen a few times. Per the study methods: Estimates of nucleated cell counts were drawn from the amplification of reference gene primers. Profiled with immunoSEQ multiplex PCR; TCRdb holds only in-frame clones, not every one. V and J calls and clone size are copied from that table; D and trimming were computed from the DNA. The sample includes 99,000 or so clones, roughly 91% of them seen just once. This sample is part of a study of blood T cell repertoires in COVID-19. For the study at large: There were acute and convalescent COVID-19 samples, and they came from the United States, Italy and Spain. The analysed material was cDNA or gDNA that came from T cells, B-cell-depleted T cells, or PBMCs.

After removal of 3 bases from V and 2 bases from J, the junction contained 2 bases not matched to a gene. CDR3 length: 15 residues. Germline V CDR1 and CDR2: KGHSH, LQKENI. The sequence came from a human donor in a cohort sampled during active COVID-19. The material sequenced was peripheral blood. V is TRBV18 and J is TRBJ2-1, with 9 bases aligning to TRBD1. In nucleotides, the CDR3 is TGTGCCAGCTCACCGGGACAGGGCCCCTACAATGAGCAGTTCTTC. It specifies CASSPGQGPYNEQFF.